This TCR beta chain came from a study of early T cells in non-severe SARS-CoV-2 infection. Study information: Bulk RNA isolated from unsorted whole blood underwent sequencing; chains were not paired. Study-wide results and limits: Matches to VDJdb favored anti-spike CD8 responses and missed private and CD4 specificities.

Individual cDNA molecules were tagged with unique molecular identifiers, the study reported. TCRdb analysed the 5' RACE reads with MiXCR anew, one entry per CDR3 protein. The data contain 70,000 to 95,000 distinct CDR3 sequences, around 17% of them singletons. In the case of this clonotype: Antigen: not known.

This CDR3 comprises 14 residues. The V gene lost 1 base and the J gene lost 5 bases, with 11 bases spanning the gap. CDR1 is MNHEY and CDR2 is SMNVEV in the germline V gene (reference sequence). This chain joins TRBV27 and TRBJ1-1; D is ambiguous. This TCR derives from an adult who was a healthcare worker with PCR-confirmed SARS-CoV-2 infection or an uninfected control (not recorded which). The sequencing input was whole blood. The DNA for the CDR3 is TGTGCCAGCAGTTTATGGGCCGGGCAGACTGAAGCTTTCTTT. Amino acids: CASSLWAGQTEAFF.